The entry below gives a single TCR beta chain sequence along with its context. This entry is derived from a study of blood T cell repertoires in COVID-19. Study overall: T cells, B-cell-depleted T cells, or PBMCs provided the cDNA or gDNA that served as material.

Enrolled through a virtual design, the participants were between roughly 18 and 100 years of age and came from about two dozen US areas. Participant-given clinical history determined each cohort assignment. Original processing methods: Cell counts per sample came from amplifying reference gene primers. TCRdb keeps only in-frame clones here, not all; method: immunoSEQ multiplex PCR. From that table come the V and J calls and clone size; the DNA was used to work out D and trimming. The sample shows some 270,000 clones, 70% to 90% of them seen only once. V lost 3 bases, J lost 3 bases, and 13 bases lay in between. Looked up from germline, CDR1 is LNHDA and CDR2 is SQIVND (reference sequence). The CDR3 loop spans 15 amino acids.

The genes are TRBV19 and TRBJ2-3; D uncertain. The sequencing input was PBMCs or T cells enriched from blood (not recorded which). This receptor was identified in a woman between 25 and 40 years old who had recovered from COVID-19. As DNA, the CDR3 is TGTGCCAGTAGTATCTCCCGAGCGCGGACAGATACGCAGTATTTT. It translates to CASSISRARTDTQYF.